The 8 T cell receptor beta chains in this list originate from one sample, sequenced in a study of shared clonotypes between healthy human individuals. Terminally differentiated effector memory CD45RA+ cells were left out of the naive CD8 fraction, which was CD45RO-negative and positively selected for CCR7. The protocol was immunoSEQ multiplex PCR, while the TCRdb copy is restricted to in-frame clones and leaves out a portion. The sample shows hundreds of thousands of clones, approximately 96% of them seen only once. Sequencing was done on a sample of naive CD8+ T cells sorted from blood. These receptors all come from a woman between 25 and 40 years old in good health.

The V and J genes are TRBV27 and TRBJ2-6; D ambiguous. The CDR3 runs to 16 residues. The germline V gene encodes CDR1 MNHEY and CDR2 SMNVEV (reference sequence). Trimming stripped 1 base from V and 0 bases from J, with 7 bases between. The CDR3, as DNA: TGTGCCAGCAGTTTATTGAAGAGCTCTGGGGCCAACGTCCTGACTTTC. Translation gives CASSLLKSSGANVLTF.

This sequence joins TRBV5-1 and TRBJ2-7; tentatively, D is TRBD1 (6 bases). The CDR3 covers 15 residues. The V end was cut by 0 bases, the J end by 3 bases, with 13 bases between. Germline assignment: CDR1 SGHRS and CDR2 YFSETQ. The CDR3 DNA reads TGCGCCAGCAGCTTGGACCGGGACAACCTCTACGAGCAGTACTTC. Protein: CASSLDRDNLYEQYF.

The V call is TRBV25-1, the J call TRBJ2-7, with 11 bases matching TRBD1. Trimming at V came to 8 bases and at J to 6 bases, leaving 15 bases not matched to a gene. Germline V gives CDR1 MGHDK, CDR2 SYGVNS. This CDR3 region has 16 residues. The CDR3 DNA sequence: TGTGCCAGCTGGACAGGGGGCAGACCGCCGGCCTGCGAGCAGTACTTC. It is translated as CASWTGGRPPACEQYF.

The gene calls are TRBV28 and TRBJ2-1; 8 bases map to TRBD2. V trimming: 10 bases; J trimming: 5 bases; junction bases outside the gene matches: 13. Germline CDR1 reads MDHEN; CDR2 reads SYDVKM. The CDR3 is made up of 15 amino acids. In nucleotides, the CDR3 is TGTGCCATCGTCAAACCGGGACTAGTCAACAATGAGCAGTTCTTC. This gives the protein CAIVKPGLVNNEQFF.

CDR3 nucleotide sequence: TGTGCCAGCAGTTTATCGGCTAGTCCCTATGAGCAGTTCTTC. This codes for CASSLSASPYEQFF. The chain couples TRBV27 to TRBJ2-1; unclear D gene. V was cut by 0 bases and J by 8 bases, with 11 bases left in between. The CDR3 covers 14 residues. Germline lookup yields CDR1 MNHEY and CDR2 SMNVEV (reference sequence).

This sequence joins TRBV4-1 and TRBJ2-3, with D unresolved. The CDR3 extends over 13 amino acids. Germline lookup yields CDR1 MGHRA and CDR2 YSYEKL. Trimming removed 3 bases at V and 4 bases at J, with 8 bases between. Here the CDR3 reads CASSHRFSDTQYF. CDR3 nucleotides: TGCGCCAGCAGCCACCGGTTTTCAGATACGCAGTATTTT.

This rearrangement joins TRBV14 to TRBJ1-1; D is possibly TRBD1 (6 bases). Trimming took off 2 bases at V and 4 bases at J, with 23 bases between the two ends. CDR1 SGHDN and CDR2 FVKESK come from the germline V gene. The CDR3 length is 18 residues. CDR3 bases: TGTGCCAGCAGCCAACGAGGAGGGACACCACCTCAGGGCACTGAAGCTTTCTTT. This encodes CASSQRGGTPPQGTEAFF. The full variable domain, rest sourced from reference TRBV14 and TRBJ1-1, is EAGVTQFPSHSVIEKGQTVTLRCDPISGHDNLYWYRRVMGKEIKFLLHFVKESKQDESGMPNNRFLAERTGGTYSTLKVQPAELEDSGVYFCASSQRGGTPPQGTEAFFGQGTRLTVV.

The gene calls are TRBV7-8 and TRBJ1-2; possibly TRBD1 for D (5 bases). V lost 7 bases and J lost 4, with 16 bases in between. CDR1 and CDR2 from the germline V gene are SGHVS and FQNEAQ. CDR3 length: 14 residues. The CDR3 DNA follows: TGTGCCAGCACCCCCTCACAGGCCGGCTATGGCTACACCTTC. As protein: CASTPSQAGYGYTF.